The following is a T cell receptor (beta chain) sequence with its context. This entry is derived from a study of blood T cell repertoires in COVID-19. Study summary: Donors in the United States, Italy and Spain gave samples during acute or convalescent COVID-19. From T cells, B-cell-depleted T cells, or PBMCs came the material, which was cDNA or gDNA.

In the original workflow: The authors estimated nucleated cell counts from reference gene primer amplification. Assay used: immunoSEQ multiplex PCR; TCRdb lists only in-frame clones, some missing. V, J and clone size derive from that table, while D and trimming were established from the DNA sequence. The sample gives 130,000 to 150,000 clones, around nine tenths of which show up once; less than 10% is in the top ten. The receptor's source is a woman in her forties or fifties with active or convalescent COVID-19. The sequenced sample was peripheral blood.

The CDR3 sequence: CASSTRTGDGYTF. As DNA, the CDR3 is TGTGCCAGTAGTACCCGGACAGGAGATGGCTACACCTTC. V is TRBV19 and J is TRBJ1-2; 7 bases line up with TRBD1. With 4 bases clipped from V and 6 bases from J, the junction kept 5 bases outside the gene matches. This CDR3 is built from 13 residues. The V gene's germline CDR1 is LNHDA and CDR2 SQIVND (reference sequence). The full variable domain, in which reference TRBV19 and TRBJ1-2 provide the parts outside the CDR3, is DGGITQSPKYLFRKEGQNVTLSCEQNLNHDAMYWYRQDPGQGLRLIYYSQIVNDFQKGDIAEGYSVSREKKESFPLTVTSAQKNPTAFYLCASSTRTGDGYTFGSGTRLTVV.